What follows describes a single T cell receptor (beta chain). Per the germline V gene, CDR1 is MNHEY and CDR2 is SMNVEV (reference sequence). The V end lost 3 bases, the J end lost 3 bases, and 11 bases lay between the germline ends. The CDR3 contains 14 residues. TCRdb ran MiXCR on the 5' RACE reads and lists one entry per CDR3 protein. The data show tens of thousands of distinct CDR3 sequences, roughly 23% seen once. This sequence was found in a female donor with breast cancer. V gene TRBV27 combines with J gene TRBJ2-5; weak D call: TRBD1 (5 bases). The sample consisted of memory CD4+ T cells sorted from a lymph node. Indicated subset: memory CD4+ T cells, CD4+CD45RO+CD25-. The CDR3 nucleotides read TGTGCCAGCAGTTTTCGAGACAGAAAAGAGACCCAGTACTTC. Translation: CASSFRDRKETQYF.